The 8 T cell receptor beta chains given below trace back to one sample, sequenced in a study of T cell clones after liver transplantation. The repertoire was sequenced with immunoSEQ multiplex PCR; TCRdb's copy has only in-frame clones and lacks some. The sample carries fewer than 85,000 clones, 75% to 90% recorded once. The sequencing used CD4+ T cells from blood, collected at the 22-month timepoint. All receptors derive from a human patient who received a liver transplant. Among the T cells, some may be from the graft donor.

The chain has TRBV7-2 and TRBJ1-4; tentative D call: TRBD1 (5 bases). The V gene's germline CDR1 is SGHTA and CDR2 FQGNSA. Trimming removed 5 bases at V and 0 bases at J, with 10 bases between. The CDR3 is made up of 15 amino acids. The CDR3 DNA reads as TGTGCCAGCAGCGCAGGGTTAGCAACTAATGAAAAACTGTTTTTT. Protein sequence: CASSAGLATNEKLFF. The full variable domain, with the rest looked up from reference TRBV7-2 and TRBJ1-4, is GAGVSQSPSNKVTEKGKDVELRCDPISGHTALYWYRQSLGQGLEFLIYFQGNSAPDKSGLPSDRFSAERTGGSVSTLTIQRTQQEDSAVYLCASSAGLATNEKLFFGSGTQLSVL.

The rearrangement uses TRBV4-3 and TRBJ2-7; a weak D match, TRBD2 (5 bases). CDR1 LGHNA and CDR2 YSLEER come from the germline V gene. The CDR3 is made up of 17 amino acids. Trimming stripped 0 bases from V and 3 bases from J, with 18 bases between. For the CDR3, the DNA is TGCGCCAGCAGCCAAGAGTTGCTCAGCGGCCTACGCTACGAGCAGTACTTC. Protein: CASSQELLSGLRYEQYF.

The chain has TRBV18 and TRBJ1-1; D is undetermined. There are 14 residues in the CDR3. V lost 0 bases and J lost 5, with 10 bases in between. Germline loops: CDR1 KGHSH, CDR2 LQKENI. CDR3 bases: TGTGCCAGCTCACCACCGCGGGAGAGGACTGAAGCTTTCTTT. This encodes CASSPPRERTEAFF.

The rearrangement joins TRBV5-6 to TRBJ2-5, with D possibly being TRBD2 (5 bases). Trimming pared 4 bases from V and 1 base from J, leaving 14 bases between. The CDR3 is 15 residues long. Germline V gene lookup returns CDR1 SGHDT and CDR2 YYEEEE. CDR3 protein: CASSRRLGSQETQYF. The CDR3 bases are TGTGCCAGCAGCAGGAGGCTCGGCAGCCAAGAGACCCAGTACTTC.

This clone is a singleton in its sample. CDR3 amino acids: CAWGASGGAFF. Here the CDR3 DNA reads TGTGCCTGGGGTGCGTCGGGGGGGGCTTTCTTT. The V call is TRBV30, the J call TRBJ1-1; weak D call: TRBD1 (5 bases). CDR1 is GTSNPN and CDR2 is SVGIG in the germline V gene (reference sequence). This CDR3 contains 11 residues. Trimming removed 5 bases at V and 11 bases at J, with 15 bases between.

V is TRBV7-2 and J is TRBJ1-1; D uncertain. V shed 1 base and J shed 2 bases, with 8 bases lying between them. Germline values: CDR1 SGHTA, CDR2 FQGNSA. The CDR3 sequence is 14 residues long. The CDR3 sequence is CASSLGGRNTEAFF. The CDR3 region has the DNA TGTGCCAGCAGCTTAGGTGGGCGTAACACTGAAGCTTTCTTT.

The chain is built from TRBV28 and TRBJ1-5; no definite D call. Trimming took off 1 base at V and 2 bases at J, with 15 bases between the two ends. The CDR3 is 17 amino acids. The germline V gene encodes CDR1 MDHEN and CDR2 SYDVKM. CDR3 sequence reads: CASSLLSWTDGNQPQHF. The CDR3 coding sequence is TGTGCCAGCAGTTTATTGAGCTGGACCGATGGCAATCAGCCCCAGCATTTT.

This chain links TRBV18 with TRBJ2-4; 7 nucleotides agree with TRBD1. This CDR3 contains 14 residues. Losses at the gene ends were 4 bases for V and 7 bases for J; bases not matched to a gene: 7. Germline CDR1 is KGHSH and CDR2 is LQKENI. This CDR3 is CASSLETGPNIQYF. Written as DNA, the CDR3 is TGTGCCAGCTCACTTGAGACAGGGCCGAACATTCAGTACTTC.